Sequencing of this T cell receptor beta chain was carried out in a study of cytomegalovirus exposure and HLA in healthy donors. Broader study findings: The authors confirmed in vitro that three CMV-associated chains were specific for CMV antigens. Available immune exposure information was restricted to CMV serostatus only. HLA allele associations emerged for under 20,000 TCR beta sequences in a later analysis, at 0.05 false discovery rate. There were 164 TCR beta chains listed as cytomegalovirus-associated.

CDR1 is MNHNS and CDR2 is SASEGT in the germline V gene. Unmatched junction bases numbered 7, after V lost 8 bases and J lost 4 bases. The CDR3 runs 14 residues. Vbeta (60) and Jbeta (13) primers were used in the PCR. The protocol was immunoSEQ multiplex PCR, while the TCRdb copy is restricted to in-frame clones and leaves out a portion. The profile shows 160,000 or so clones, over 65% of them singletons. As for this clone: Antigen specificity is unknown.

This chain links TRBV6-1 with TRBJ1-4; 7 nucleotides match TRBD1. The source is a woman aged 35 to 49 in good health and CMV-seronegative. Material: PBMCs. The CDR3 DNA sequence: TGTGCCAGCGGCGGACAGGCGATTAATGAAAAACTGTTTTTT. Its protein product is CASGGQAINEKLFF.